This record concerns one TCR beta chain sequence. One end of the junction does not line up with germline, which may come from a read error. The sample comes from a study of tumor-infiltrating lymphocytes in primary liver carcinoma. A constant-region primer served to make TCR beta cDNA from about 0.5 ug total RNA. For TCR beta, libraries were produced by three nested multiplex PCR rounds using slightly modified ARM-PCR. TRBV1-TRBV30 forward and Cbeta reverse primers drove the first two approximately 11-cycle rounds. MiXCR, run by TCRdb on the multiplex PCR reads, gives a single entry per CDR3 protein. Here the sample spans 330,000 or so distinct CDR3 sequences, less than 65% being singletons. CDR1 SGHAT and CDR2 FQNNGV come from the germline V gene. This CDR3 region has 15 residues. Unsorted whole blood supplied the RNA, and germline DNA was extracted too.

The origin of this receptor is a middle-aged man with primary liver carcinoma and hepatitis B virus infection. The sequenced sample consisted of peripheral blood. The V and J genes are TRBV11-2 and TRBJ2-5; D possibly matches TRBD1 or TRBD2 (6 bases each). The CDR3, as DNA: TGTGCCGGCAGCTTGGTTCTAGGGGGGCAAGAGACCCAGTACTTC. This sequence encodes CAGSLVLGGQETQYF.